Detailed here is one T cell receptor beta chain. This sample was included in a study of blood T cell repertoires in COVID-19. Germline values: CDR1 PRHDT, CDR2 FYEKMQ (reference sequence). V lost 5 bases to trimming and J lost 2 bases, with 9 bases between them. The CDR3 contains 13 residues. Assay: immunoSEQ multiplex PCR; the TCRdb copy retains only in-frame clones and omits some. The sample consists of roughly 250,000 clones, approximately 90% of them appearing once. This sequence originates from a woman aged 40-49 years with acute COVID-19. Sample: PBMCs or T cells enriched from blood (not recorded which). The rearrangement joins TRBV13 to TRBJ2-5; D is perhaps TRBD1 (5 bases). CDR3 sequence: CASSHRQQETQYF. CDR3 in DNA: TGTGCCAGCAGCCATAGACAGCAAGAGACCCAGTACTTC.